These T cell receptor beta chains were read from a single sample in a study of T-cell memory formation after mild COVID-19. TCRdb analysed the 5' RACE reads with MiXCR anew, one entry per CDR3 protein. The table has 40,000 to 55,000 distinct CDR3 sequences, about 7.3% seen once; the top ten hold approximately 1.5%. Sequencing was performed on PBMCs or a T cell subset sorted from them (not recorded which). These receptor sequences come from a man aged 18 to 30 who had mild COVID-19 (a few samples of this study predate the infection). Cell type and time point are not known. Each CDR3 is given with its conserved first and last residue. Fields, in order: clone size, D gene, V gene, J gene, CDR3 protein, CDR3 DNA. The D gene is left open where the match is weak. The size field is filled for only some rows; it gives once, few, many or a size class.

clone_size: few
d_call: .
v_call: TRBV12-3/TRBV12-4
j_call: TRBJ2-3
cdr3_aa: CASSFTGADTQYF
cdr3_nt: TGTGCCAGCAGTTTCACTGGGGCAGATACGCAGTATTTT

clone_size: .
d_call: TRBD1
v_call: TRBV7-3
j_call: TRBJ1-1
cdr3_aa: CASSYAGGGYTEAFF
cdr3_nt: TGTGCCAGCAGCTATGCAGGGGGAGGGTACACTGAAGCTTTCTTT

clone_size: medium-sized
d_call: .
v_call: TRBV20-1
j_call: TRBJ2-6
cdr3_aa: CSAPETSGANVLTF
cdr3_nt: TGCAGTGCCCCAGAGACCTCTGGGGCCAACGTCCTGACTTTC

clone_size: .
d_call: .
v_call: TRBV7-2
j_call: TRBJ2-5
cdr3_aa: CASSGVRGLQETQYF
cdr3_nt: TGTGCCAGCAGTGGGGTTAGAGGGCTCCAAGAGACCCAGTACTTC

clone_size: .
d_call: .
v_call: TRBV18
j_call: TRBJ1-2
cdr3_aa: CASSPGTNYGYTF
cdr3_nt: TGTGCCAGCTCACCCGGGACTAACTATGGCTACACCTTC

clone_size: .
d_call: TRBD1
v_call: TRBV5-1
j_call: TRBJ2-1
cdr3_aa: CASSGQGAAYNEQFF
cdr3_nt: TGCGCCAGCAGCGGACAGGGGGCGGCCTACAATGAGCAGTTCTTC

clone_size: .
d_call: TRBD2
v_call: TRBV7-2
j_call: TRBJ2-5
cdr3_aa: CASSLALLAGGGWETQYF
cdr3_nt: TGTGCCAGCAGCTTAGCGCTTCTAGCGGGGGGAGGTTGGGAGACCCAGTACTTC

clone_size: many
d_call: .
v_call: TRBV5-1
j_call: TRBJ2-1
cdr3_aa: CASSLARRHNEQFF
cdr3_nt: TGCGCCAGCAGCTTGGCGAGACGTCATAATGAGCAGTTCTTC

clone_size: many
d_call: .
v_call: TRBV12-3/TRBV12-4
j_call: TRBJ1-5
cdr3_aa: CASRSGVYSNQPQHF
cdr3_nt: TGTGCCAGCAGATCAGGGGTCTATAGCAATCAGCCCCAGCATTTT

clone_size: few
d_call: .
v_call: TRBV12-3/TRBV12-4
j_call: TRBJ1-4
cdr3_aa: CASSLGTNEKLFF
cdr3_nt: TGTGCCAGCAGTTTAGGAACTAATGAAAAACTGTTTTTT

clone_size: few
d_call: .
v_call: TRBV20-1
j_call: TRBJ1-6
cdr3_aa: CSAREPQGHNSPLHF
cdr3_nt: TGCAGTGCTAGAGAACCCCAGGGCCATAATTCACCCCTCCACTTT

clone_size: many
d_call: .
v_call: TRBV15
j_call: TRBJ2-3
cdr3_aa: CATSRELGLDTQYF
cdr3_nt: TGTGCCACCAGCAGAGAGCTAGGACTGGATACGCAGTATTTT

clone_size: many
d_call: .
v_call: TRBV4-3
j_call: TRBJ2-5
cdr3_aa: CASSQEYRGAQETQYF
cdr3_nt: TGCGCCAGCAGCCAAGAATACCGGGGGGCACAAGAGACCCAGTACTTC

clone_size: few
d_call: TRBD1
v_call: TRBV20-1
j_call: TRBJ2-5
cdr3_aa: CSAANRGLEETQYF
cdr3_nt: TGCAGTGCCGCAAACAGGGGGCTAGAAGAGACCCAGTACTTC

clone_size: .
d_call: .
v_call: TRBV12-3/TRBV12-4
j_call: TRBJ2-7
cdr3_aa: CASSSQSGAEQYF
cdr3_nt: TGTGCCAGCAGTTCCCAGTCGGGAGCCGAGCAGTACTTC

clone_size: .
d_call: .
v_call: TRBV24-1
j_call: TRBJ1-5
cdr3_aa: CATSDSPGVGPQHF
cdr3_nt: TGTGCCACCAGTGATTCCCCGGGTGTGGGGCCCCAGCATTTT

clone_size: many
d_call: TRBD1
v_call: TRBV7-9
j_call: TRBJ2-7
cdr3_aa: CASSSRDRGAEQYF
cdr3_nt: TGTGCCAGCAGCTCCAGGGACAGGGGGGCCGAGCAGTACTTC

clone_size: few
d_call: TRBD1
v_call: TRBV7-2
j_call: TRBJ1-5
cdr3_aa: CASSLVGGADQPQHF
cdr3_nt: TGTGCCAGCAGCTTAGTAGGGGGCGCAGATCAGCCCCAGCATTTT

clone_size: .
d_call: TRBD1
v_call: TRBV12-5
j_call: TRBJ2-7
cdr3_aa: CASGLPTHRGRYEQYF
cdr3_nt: TGTGCTAGTGGTTTGCCAACCCACAGGGGACGGTACGAGCAGTACTTC

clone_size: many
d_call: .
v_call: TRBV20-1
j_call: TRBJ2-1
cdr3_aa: CSANPAGAGHEQFF
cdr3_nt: TGCAGTGCTAACCCAGCGGGTGCGGGGCATGAGCAGTTCTTC

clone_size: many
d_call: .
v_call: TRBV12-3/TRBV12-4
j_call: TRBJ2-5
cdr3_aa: CASTKGGARTQYF
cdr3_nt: TGTGCCAGCACCAAGGGGGGGGCCAGGACCCAGTACTTC

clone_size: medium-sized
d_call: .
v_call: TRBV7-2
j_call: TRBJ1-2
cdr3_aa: CASSLLGDLYTF
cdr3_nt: TGTGCCAGCAGCTTACTGGGGGACCTCTACACCTTC

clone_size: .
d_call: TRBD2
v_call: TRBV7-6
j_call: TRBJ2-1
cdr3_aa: CASRGTKNNEQFF
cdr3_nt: TGTGCCAGCAGGGGGACTAAAAACAATGAGCAGTTCTTC

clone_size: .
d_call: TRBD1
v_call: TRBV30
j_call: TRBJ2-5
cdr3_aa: CASETGMGETQYF
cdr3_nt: TGTGCCTCCGAGACAGGGATGGGGGAGACCCAGTACTTC

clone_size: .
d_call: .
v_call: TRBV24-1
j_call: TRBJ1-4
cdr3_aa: CATSDIGDVEKLFF
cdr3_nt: TGTGCCACCAGTGACATTGGGGACGTGGAAAAACTGTTTTTT

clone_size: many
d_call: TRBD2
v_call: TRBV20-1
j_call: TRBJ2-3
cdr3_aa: CSARFTSGGIHF
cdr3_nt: TGCAGTGCTAGATTTACTAGCGGGGGTATTCATTTT